These 20 T cell receptor beta chains came from one sample sequenced in a study of CD4 T cells in relation to SARS-CoV-2 and coronaviruses. For these TCRs, the target antigens are not known. The table came from immunoSEQ multiplex PCR; TCRdb's copy has only in-frame clones and leaves some out. The repertoire consists of 20,000 to 25,000 clones, with over 65% occurring once and the leading ten covering approximately 9.9%. CD4+ T cells from unexposed donors were obtained before the COVID-19 pandemic (2011-2018). The cells were cultured for approximately ten days before CD4+ T cells were isolated. The sequencing input was CD4+ T cells from PBMCs, cultured in vitro. The receptors derive from a human donor in good health.

The CDR3 spells CSVGGSGRGKDTQYF. Here the CDR3 DNA reads TGCAGCGTGGGGGGAAGCGGGAGGGGGAAAGATACGCAGTATTTT. The chain couples TRBV29-1 to TRBJ2-3; 10 positions match TRBD2. The V and J ends lost 6 bases and 5 bases, in that order; junction bases with no gene match: 11. The CDR3 totals 15 residues. CDR1 is SQVTM and CDR2 is ANQGSEA in the germline V gene.

The chain carries TRBV5-8 and TRBJ2-2; 8 bases agree with TRBD1. Germline V gene lookup returns CDR1 SGHTS and CDR2 YDEGEE. The CDR3 covers 15 residues. V lost 4 bases to trimming and J lost 4 bases; unmatched junction nucleotides: 6. Here the CDR3 DNA reads TGTGCCAGCAGCCCGGGACAGGCCTTCACCGGGGAGCTGTTTTTT. Translated, it gives CASSPGQAFTGELFF.

The J gene is TRBJ2-5, the V gene TRBV5-1, with D possibly TRBD2 on 6 matching bases. CDR3 length equals 13 residues. Trimming pared 5 bases from V and 4 bases from J, leaving 12 bases between. Per germline, CDR1 SGHRS and CDR2 YFSETQ. The CDR3 DNA reads as TGCGCCAGCAGGGGGATCGGGGGAGAGACCCAGTACTTC. The encoded protein is CASRGIGGETQYF.

This clone was picked up a small number of times. The chain employs TRBV11-2 and TRBJ2-5; D is unclear. This CDR3 region has 13 residues. The V gene lost 1 base and the J gene lost 1 base, with 4 bases spanning the gap. From germline, CDR1 is SGHAT and CDR2 FQNNGV. The CDR3: CASSLGSQETQYF. CDR3 bases: TGTGCCAGCAGCTTAGGCAGCCAAGAGACCCAGTACTTC.

The table lists this clone with a few counts. This chain uses TRBV20-1 with TRBJ1-2, with 8 nucleotides matching TRBD1. The CDR3 covers 15 residues. Germline-derived CDR1 and CDR2 are DFQATT and SNEGSKA (reference sequence). After removal of 3 bases from V and 0 bases from J, the junction contained 6 bases not matched to a gene. CDR3 in DNA: TGCAGTGCTAGTGGGCAGGGGGCGGCTAACTATGGCTACACCTTC. This gives the protein CSASGQGAANYGYTF.

The V and J genes are TRBV11-1 and TRBJ2-3; TRBD2 matches 10 bases. Germline V gene data show CDR1 as SGHAT and CDR2 as FQDESV (reference sequence). J gave up 1 base and V 5 bases, and 3 bases lay outside the gene matches. This CDR3 is built from 15 residues. Written as DNA, the CDR3 is TGTGCCAGCAGCGTCGGGACTAGCGGCACAGATACGCAGTATTTT. As protein: CASSVGTSGTDTQYF.

Only one count was recorded for this clone. V usage is TRBV11-3 and J usage is TRBJ2-2; 8 bases align to TRBD2. CDR1 and CDR2 (germline): SGHNT, YENEEA. V was pared by 5 bases and J by 9 bases, with 11 bases of the junction left unmatched. The CDR3 runs to 15 residues. CDR3 loop: CASSPGLGRGRELFF. CDR3 in DNA: TGTGCCAGCAGCCCGGGACTAGGGAGGGGCCGGGAGCTGTTTTTT. Drawing the rest from reference TRBV11-3 and TRBJ2-2, the complete variable domain is EAGVVQSPRYKIIEKKQPVAFWCNPISGHNTLYWYLQNLGQGPELLIRYENEEAVDDSQLPKDRFSAERLKGVDSTLKIQPAELGDSAVYLCASSPGLGRGRELFFGEGSRLTVL.

V usage is TRBV27 and J usage is TRBJ1-5; D unresolved. The CDR3 loop spans 13 amino acids. V lost 6 bases and J 1 base, leaving 7 bases between the germline ends. Per the germline V gene, CDR1 is MNHEY and CDR2 is SMNVEV (reference sequence). CDR3: CASRGRSNQPQHF. CDR3 coding DNA: TGTGCCAGCAGGGGCAGGAGCAATCAGCCCCAGCATTTT.

The V gene is TRBV19, the J gene TRBJ2-7; 12 nucleotides align to TRBD1. V lost 5 bases, J lost 2 bases, and 7 bases stayed unmatched. The CDR3 extends over 16 amino acids. Per the germline V gene, CDR1 is LNHDA and CDR2 is SQIVND (reference sequence). The CDR3 bases are TGTGCCAGTAGTCAAGGGACAGGGGGCGCAGCCTACGAGCAGTACTTC. As protein: CASSQGTGGAAYEQYF.

The chain has TRBV5-1 and TRBJ1-2, with D hard to call. CDR1 and CDR2 (germline): SGHRS, YFSETQ. CDR3 length: 14 residues. V lost 0 bases to trimming and J lost 4 bases, with 10 bases between them. CDR3 sequence (DNA): TGCGCCAGCAGCTTGGATTCGGTCGCCTATGGCTACACCTTC. Translating gives CASSLDSVAYGYTF.

This chain uses TRBV6-5 with TRBJ2-7; tentatively, D is TRBD2 (5 bases). V lost 5 bases and J lost 6, with 11 bases in between. CDR1 and CDR2 from the germline V gene are MNHEY and SVGAGI. CDR3 size: 12 residues. Written as DNA, the CDR3 is TGTGCCAGCAGTACACCCGGAGGCGAGCAGTACTTC. It specifies CASSTPGGEQYF.

The sample holds one count of this clone. V gene TRBV29-1 combines with J gene TRBJ1-1; 10 positions agree with TRBD1. Germline loops: CDR1 SQVTM, CDR2 ANQGSEA. The length of the CDR3 is 17 residues. V was pared by 4 bases and J by 2 bases, with 13 bases of the junction left unmatched. Written as DNA, the CDR3 is TGCAGCGTTGGGACCCGATACTCGACAGGGGGCAACACTGAAGCTTTCTTT. Amino acid sequence: CSVGTRYSTGGNTEAFF.

This sequence joins TRBV30 and TRBJ2-6; 7 bases are a match to TRBD1. V gave up 2 bases and J gave up 1 base; unmatched junction bases: 5. The CDR3 runs 16 residues. CDR1 and CDR2 (germline): GTSNPN, SVGIG (reference sequence). CDR3 nucleotides: TGTGCCTGGAGTCAGGACAGGTATTCTGGGGCCAACGTCCTGACTTTC. Translating gives CAWSQDRYSGANVLTF.

CDR3 protein: CASSQDSNRINQPQHF. The CDR3 DNA reads as TGCGCCAGCAGCCAAGATTCTAACAGAATCAATCAGCCCCAGCATTTT. The chain employs TRBV4-1 and TRBJ1-5; D remains ambiguous. The CDR3 sequence is 16 residues long. Germline V CDR1 and CDR2: MGHRA, YSYEKL. Trimming removed 0 bases from V and 3 bases from J, with 12 bases in between.

The chain links TRBV6-2 or TRBV6-3 to TRBJ2-3, with TRBD2 identical over 10 bases. The junction had 8 bases not matched to a gene; V was cut back by 5 bases and J by 6 bases. The CDR3 is made up of 15 amino acids. Per germline, CDR1 MNHEY and CDR2 SVGEGT. CDR3 region: CASSIQRGGSDTQYF. The CDR3 DNA follows: TGTGCCAGCAGTATCCAGCGGGGGGGCTCGGATACGCAGTATTTT.

The chain couples TRBV6-2 or TRBV6-3 to TRBJ1-5; possible D gene TRBD1, 6 bases. Germline V gene lookup returns CDR1 MNHEY and CDR2 SVGEGT. Trimming took off 1 base at V and 5 bases at J, with 6 bases between the two ends. This CDR3 has 13 residues. CDR3: CASSYYRDQPQHF. The CDR3 nucleotides are TGTGCCAGCAGTTACTACAGGGATCAGCCCCAGCATTTT.

CDR3 DNA sequence: TGTGCCAGCAGTTGGGCGAGCGACGAGCAGTACTTC. It specifies CASSWASDEQYF. The rearrangement joins TRBV6-2 or TRBV6-3 to TRBJ2-7; D gene uncertain. V gave up 4 bases and J gave up 5 bases, with 9 bases separating them. Germline CDR1 is MNHEY and CDR2 is SVGEGT. CDR3 length equals 12 residues.

The CDR3 nucleotides read TGCGCCAGCAGCCCGACCGGGACTAGCGGGAGGATCTACAATGAGCAGTTCTTC. Its translation is CASSPTGTSGRIYNEQFF. The rearrangement links TRBV4-1 to TRBJ2-1; TRBD2 aligns across 15 bases. The CDR3 consists of 18 residues. Germline CDR1 and CDR2: MGHRA and YSYEKL. V was clipped by 4 bases and J by 3 bases; unmatched bases: 7.

CDR3 protein: CASGVVGQGQETQYF. CDR3 DNA sequence: TGTGCCAGCGGAGTGGTGGGACAGGGTCAAGAGACCCAGTACTTC. The J gene is TRBJ2-5, the V gene TRBV2, with 9 bases lining up with TRBD1. This CDR3 has 15 amino acids. Trimming removed 8 bases from V and 2 bases from J; junction bases left unmatched: 9. Germline loops: CDR1 SNHLY, CDR2 FYNNEI.

Only a few counts were recorded for this clone. The V call is TRBV10-3, the J call TRBJ1-5, with TRBD1 matching 9 bases. V trimming: 10 bases; J trimming: 0 bases; junction bases outside the gene matches: 7. The V gene's germline CDR1 is ENHRY and CDR2 SYGVKD. The CDR3 sequence is 15 residues long. Written as DNA, the CDR3 is TGTGCCACCCGACAGGGGGATAATAGCAATCAGCCCCAGCATTTT. Residues: CATRQGDNSNQPQHF.